This TCR beta chain was documented in a study of blood T cell repertoires in COVID-19. On the study more broadly: The United States, Italy and Spain provided the acute and convalescent COVID-19 samples. From T cells, B-cell-depleted T cells, or PBMCs came the material, which was cDNA or gDNA.

Germline V gene data show CDR1 as SSHAT and CDR2 as FNYEAQ (reference sequence). The CDR3 has 15 residues. As processed by the authors: For nucleated cells, counts were estimated from reference gene primer amplification. Data came from immunoSEQ multiplex PCR; TCRdb stores just in-frame clones and leaves some out. The V and J calls and clone size are taken from that table; D and trimming were inferred from the DNA. The table has fewer than 150,000 clones, approximately 85% seen once. For this clone: The junction shows a germline mismatch at one end, possibly a read error. Other DNA sequences in this specimen translate into the identical CDR3.

This chain joins TRBV7-7 and TRBJ2-3; 8 bases line up with TRBD2. This clonotype originated in a human donor in a cohort sampled during active COVID-19. Sequencing input: peripheral blood. CDR3: CASSLGLAGRDTQYF. The CDR3 DNA follows: TGTGCCAGCAGCTTAGGATTAGCGGGAAGAGATACACAGTATTTT.